One sample yielded the 23 T cell receptor beta chains listed below, sequenced in a study of shared clonotypes between healthy human individuals. CD8 cells regarded as naive lacked CD45RO, were positively chosen for CCR7, and omitted terminally differentiated effector memory CD45RA+ cells. This table comes from immunoSEQ multiplex PCR, and its TCRdb copy is limited to in-frame clones, with some not included. Of about 2.1 million clones in the sample, around 93% are singletons; the top ten hold around 1.8%. The specimen sequenced was naive CD8+ T cells from PBMCs. The source of these receptors is a man younger than 30 in good health. Some clones in this sample may be carry-over from other donors' samples.

This clone appeared once. The chain joins TRBV19 to TRBJ2-5; 7 bases map to TRBD1. The germline gives CDR1 LNHDA, CDR2 SQIVND (reference sequence). The CDR3 totals 15 residues. V lost 6 bases and J lost 1; bases outside the gene matches: 8. CDR3 DNA: TGTGCCAGTAGCATCGATTGGGACAGCCAAGAGACCCAGTACTTC. It is translated as CASSIDWDSQETQYF. The full variable domain, rest sourced from reference TRBV19 and TRBJ2-5, is DGGITQSPKYLFRKEGQNVTLSCEQNLNHDAMYWYRQDPGQGLRLIYYSQIVNDFQKGDIAEGYSVSREKKESFPLTVTSAQKNPTAFYLCASSIDWDSQETQYFGPGTRLLVL.

The rearrangement joins TRBV7-6 to TRBJ2-1, with D perhaps TRBD2 (6 bases). Trimming took off 1 base at V and 6 bases at J, with 13 bases between the two ends. Germline loops: CDR1 SGHVS, CDR2 FNYEAQ. The CDR3 extends over 15 amino acids. The chain's CDR3 is CASSLGLVGGNEQFF. The CDR3 DNA is TGTGCCAGCAGCTTAGGGCTAGTGGGGGGCAATGAGCAGTTCTTC.

The chain carries TRBV7-9 and TRBJ1-2, with no clear D. The germline CDR1 and CDR2 sequences are SEHNR and FQNEAQ (reference sequence). The CDR3 covers 17 residues. The V end was cut by 5 bases, the J end by 5 bases, with 24 bases between. DNA for the CDR3: TGTGCCAGCAGCCCACCGGCGGCGGTAGACGATCGGTATGGCTACACCTTC. This encodes CASSPPAAVDDRYGYTF.

This sequence joins TRBV7-9 and TRBJ2-7, with D possibly matching TRBD1 (6 bases). The V end lost 5 bases, the J end lost 5 bases, and 10 bases lay between the germline ends. CDR1 SEHNR and CDR2 FQNEAQ come from the germline V gene (reference sequence). This CDR3 has 12 amino acids. Written as DNA, the CDR3 is TGTGCCAGCAGCCGATGGACAGACGAGCAGTACTTC. Protein: CASSRWTDEQYF.

This sequence joins TRBV10-3 and TRBJ2-7, with 10 nucleotides matching TRBD2. The V gene end was trimmed by 2 bases and the J gene end by 9 bases; junction bases not matched to a gene: 16. The CDR3 is made up of 17 amino acids. Germline loops: CDR1 ENHRY, CDR2 SYGVKD. The CDR3 DNA reads as TGTGCCATCAGTGAGCGGCTAGCGGGGGACCTACGACGCGTGCAGTACTTC. Amino acid sequence: CAISERLAGDLRRVQYF.

DNA of the CDR3: TGTGCCAGCAGCTTTGTACGGGATACGCAGTATTTT. Translation: CASSFVRDTQYF. This chain connects TRBV7-2 to TRBJ2-3, with D unclear. Germline V gene data show CDR1 as SGHTA and CDR2 as FQGNSA. The germline V and J ends were trimmed by 3 bases and 6 bases, with 7 bases remaining between them. This CDR3 region has 12 residues.

J is TRBJ1-1 and V is TRBV9; possibly TRBD1 for D (5 bases). Germline CDR1 reads SGDLS; CDR2 reads YYNGEE. V dropped 3 bases and J dropped 5 bases, with 20 bases sitting between them. This CDR3 spans 16 amino acids. In nucleotides, the CDR3 is TGTGCCAGCAGCGCCGGGATCAGGGATAGGAGGACTGAAGCTTTCTTT. Its protein product is CASSAGIRDRRTEAFF.

This clone was seen a single time. Other nucleotide sequences from this sample produce the same CDR3. The J gene is TRBJ2-1, the V gene TRBV7-9; no clear D. Germline V gene data show CDR1 as SEHNR and CDR2 as FQNEAQ (reference sequence). The CDR3 consists of 12 residues. V lost 5 bases and J 8 bases, leaving 10 bases between the germline ends. The CDR3 loop reads CASSRTGDEQFF. The CDR3 region has the DNA TGTGCCAGCAGCAGGACCGGCGATGAGCAGTTCTTC.

This chain connects TRBV6-1 to TRBJ1-3; 7 bases map to TRBD1. Unmatched junction bases numbered 5, after V lost 3 bases and J lost 0 bases. The CDR3 is made up of 16 amino acids. The germline V gene encodes CDR1 MNHNS and CDR2 SASEGT. This chain's CDR3 is CASSDPQGFSGNTIYF. As DNA, the CDR3 is TGTGCCAGCAGTGACCCACAGGGGTTCTCTGGAAACACCATATATTTT.

The chain couples TRBV19 to TRBJ1-3; tentatively, D is TRBD1 (5 bases). CDR3 size: 14 residues. The germline CDR1 and CDR2 sequences are LNHDA and SQIVND (reference sequence). V was cut by 7 bases and J by 5 bases, with 15 bases left in between. The chain's CDR3 is CASKTRAGRNTIYF. CDR3 DNA: TGTGCCAGTAAGACCAGGGCGGGAAGAAACACCATATATTTT.

The chain uses TRBV28 and TRBJ2-7; tentative D call: TRBD1 (6 bases). V lost 5 bases to trimming and J lost 1 base, with 18 bases between them. The CDR3 sequence is 16 residues long. The germline V gene encodes CDR1 MDHEN and CDR2 SYDVKM. The CDR3 is CASSPIQGGLSYEQYF. CDR3 bases: TGTGCCAGCAGTCCGATACAGGGTGGCCTATCCTACGAGCAGTACTTC. Looking up the rest from reference TRBV28 and TRBJ2-7 gives the full variable domain: DVKVTQSSRYLVKRTGEKVFLECVQDMDHENMFWYRQDPGLGLRLIYFSYDVKMKEKGDIPEGYSVSREKKERFSLILESASTNQTSMYLCASSPIQGGLSYEQYFGPGTRLTVT.

V gene TRBV28 combines with J gene TRBJ2-7, with 11 bases lining up with TRBD2. After removal of 8 bases from V and 0 bases from J, the junction contained 12 bases not matched to a gene. CDR1 and CDR2 (germline): MDHEN, SYDVKM. This CDR3 is 17 amino acids long. CDR3 nucleotide sequence: TGTGCCAGCTGCCCCGGGACTAGCGGTACCCTCTCCTACGAGCAGTACTTC. Translation: CASCPGTSGTLSYEQYF.

The rearrangement uses TRBV14 and TRBJ2-7; D is unresolved. The germline V gene has CDR1 SGHDN and CDR2 FVKESK. V lost 4 bases to trimming and J lost 5 bases, with 12 bases between them. This CDR3 spans 13 amino acids. The DNA of the CDR3 is TGTGCCAGCAGCCCCCGGGTAAGACACGAGCAGTACTTC. Translating gives CASSPRVRHEQYF.

V is TRBV4-2 and J is TRBJ2-7, with TRBD2 identical over 7 bases. J was trimmed by 0 bases and V by 0 bases; bases with no gene match: 2. The CDR3 is made up of 15 amino acids. Germline values: CDR1 LGHNA, CDR2 YNFKEQ. In nucleotides, the CDR3 is TGTGCCAGCAGCCAAGAAAGGACTAGCTCCTACGAGCAGTACTTC. Amino acids: CASSQERTSSYEQYF.

Note on this clone: Other nucleotide sequences in the sample specify the same CDR3. This rearrangement joins TRBV27 to TRBJ2-2; D ambiguous. Trimming left V 5 bases short and J 5 bases short, with 9 bases between. Germline CDR1 and CDR2: MNHEY and SMNVEV (reference sequence). The CDR3 is made up of 13 amino acids. CDR3 bases: TGTGCCAGCAGTCCGTTGGGGACCGGGGAGCTGTTTTTT. The encoded protein is CASSPLGTGELFF.

The V and J genes are TRBV2 and TRBJ2-7, with no clear D. From germline, CDR1 is SNHLY and CDR2 FYNNEI. This CDR3 spans 15 amino acids. Trimming removed 2 bases from V and 5 bases from J, with 16 bases in between. The CDR3 sequence: CASSETAEIRNEQYF. In DNA form, the CDR3 reads TGTGCCAGCAGTGAAACGGCGGAAATTCGGAACGAGCAGTACTTC.

For this clone: The sample contains more than one DNA sequence encoding this CDR3. The J gene is TRBJ2-3, the V gene TRBV11-2; 7 nucleotides agree with TRBD2. The ends lost 1 base at V and 1 base at J; junction bases unmatched: 2. The germline V gene has CDR1 SGHAT and CDR2 FQNNGV. The CDR3 is 15 residues long. CDR3 DNA: TGTGCCAGCAGCTTAGGTGGGGGGGGCACAGATACGCAGTATTTT. This gives the protein CASSLGGGGTDTQYF. The full variable domain, with the rest looked up from reference TRBV11-2 and TRBJ2-3, is EAGVAQSPRYKIIEKRQSVAFWCNPISGHATLYWYQQILGQGPKLLIQFQNNGVVDDSQLPKDRFSAERLKGVDSTLKIQPAKLEDSAVYLCASSLGGGGTDTQYFGPGTRLTVL.

The V gene is TRBV7-9, the J gene TRBJ2-5; D gene unclear. V gave up 4 bases and J gave up 5 bases, with 17 bases separating them. The CDR3 covers 15 residues. Germline CDR1 SEHNR, CDR2 FQNEAQ (reference sequence). CDR3 amino acids: CASSSSGPYEETQYF. The CDR3 nucleotides are TGTGCCAGCAGCTCCTCCGGGCCCTATGAGGAGACCCAGTACTTC. Filled out from reference TRBV7-9 and TRBJ2-5, the complete variable domain reads DTGVSQNPRHKITKRGQNVTFRCDPISEHNRLYWYRQTLGQGPEFLTYFQNEAQLEKSRLLSDRFSAERPKGSFSTLEIQRTEQGDSAMYLCASSSSGPYEETQYFGPGTRLLVL.

The chain combines TRBV4-3 with TRBJ1-1, with TRBD1 as a possible D gene (6 bases). Germline CDR1 is LGHNA and CDR2 is YSLEER. The V end was cut by 3 bases, the J end by 5 bases, with 13 bases between. CDR3 length: 14 amino acids. CDR3 sequence: CASSHGGLGTEAFF. CDR3 sequence (DNA): TGCGCCAGCAGCCACGGGGGGCTCGGGACTGAAGCTTTCTTT.

The chain carries TRBV19 and TRBJ2-3; tentatively, D is TRBD1 (5 bases). The germline V and J ends were trimmed by 7 bases and 0 bases, with 14 bases remaining between them. The germline gives CDR1 LNHDA, CDR2 SQIVND (reference sequence). The CDR3 spans 15 residues. CDR3 DNA sequence: TGTGCCAGTACTCAGGGCGGTACTAGCACAGATACGCAGTATTTT. This codes for CASTQGGTSTDTQYF.

This clone was detected only once. The chain is built from TRBV25-1 and TRBJ2-7, with TRBD1 matching over 7 bases. The ends lost 6 bases at V and 4 bases at J; junction bases unmatched: 12. Germline lookup yields CDR1 MGHDK and CDR2 SYGVNS. This CDR3 region has 15 residues. The chain's CDR3 is CASSPISTGPYEQYF. Written as DNA, the CDR3 is TGTGCCAGCAGCCCTATATCGACAGGGCCTTACGAGCAGTACTTC.

The chain employs TRBV28 and TRBJ2-1; TRBD2 agrees at 14 bases. The CDR3 has 17 amino acids. Germline CDR1 is MDHEN and CDR2 is SYDVKM. The ends lost 4 bases at V and 2 bases at J; junction bases unmatched: 4. In DNA form, the CDR3 reads TGTGCCAGCAGTTCTCGGACTAGCGGGAGGACCTACAATGAGCAGTTCTTC. It encodes CASSSRTSGRTYNEQFF.

The V gene is TRBV19, the J gene TRBJ2-7; TRBD1 aligns across 9 bases. V trimming: 11 bases; J trimming: 4 bases; junction bases outside the gene matches: 9. The CDR3 covers 13 residues. CDR1 and CDR2 (germline): LNHDA, SQIVND (reference sequence). The CDR3 reads CAAGTGIWYEQYF. The CDR3, as DNA: TGTGCCGCGGGGACAGGGATCTGGTACGAGCAGTACTTC.